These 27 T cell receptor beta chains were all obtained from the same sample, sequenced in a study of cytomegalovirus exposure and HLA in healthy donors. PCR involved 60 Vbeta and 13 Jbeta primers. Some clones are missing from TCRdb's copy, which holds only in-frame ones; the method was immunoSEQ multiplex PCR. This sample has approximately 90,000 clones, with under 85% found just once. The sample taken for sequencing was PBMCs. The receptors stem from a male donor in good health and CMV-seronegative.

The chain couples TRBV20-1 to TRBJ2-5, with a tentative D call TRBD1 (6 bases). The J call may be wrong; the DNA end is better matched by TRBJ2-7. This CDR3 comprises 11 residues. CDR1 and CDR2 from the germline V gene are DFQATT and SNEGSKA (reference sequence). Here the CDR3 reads CRATGDYEQYF. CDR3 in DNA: TGCAGGGCGACAGGCGACTACGAGCAGTACTTC.

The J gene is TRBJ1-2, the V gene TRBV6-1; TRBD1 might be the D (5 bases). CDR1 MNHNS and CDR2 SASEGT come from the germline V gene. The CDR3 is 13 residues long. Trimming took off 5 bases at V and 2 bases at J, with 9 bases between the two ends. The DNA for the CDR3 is TGTGCCAGCAGTTTACGACAGAACTATGGCTACACCTTC. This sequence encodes CASSLRQNYGYTF.

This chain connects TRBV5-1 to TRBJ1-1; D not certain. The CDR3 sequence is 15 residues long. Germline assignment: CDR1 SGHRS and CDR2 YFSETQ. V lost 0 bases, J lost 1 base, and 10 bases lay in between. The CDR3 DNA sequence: TGCGCCAGCAGCTTGGGAGTGGCGGAGAACACTGAAGCTTTCTTT. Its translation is CASSLGVAENTEAFF.

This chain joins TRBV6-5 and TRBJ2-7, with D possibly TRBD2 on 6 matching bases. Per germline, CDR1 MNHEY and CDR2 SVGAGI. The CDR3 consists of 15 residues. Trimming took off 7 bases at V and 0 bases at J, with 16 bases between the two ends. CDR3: CASTLRAGSSYEQYF. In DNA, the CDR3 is TGTGCCAGCACATTACGTGCGGGGAGCTCCTACGAGCAGTACTTC.

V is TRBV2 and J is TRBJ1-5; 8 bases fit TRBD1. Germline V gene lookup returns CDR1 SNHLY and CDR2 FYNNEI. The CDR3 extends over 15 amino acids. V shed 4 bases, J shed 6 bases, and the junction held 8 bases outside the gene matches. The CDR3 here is CASSATGGRSQPQHF. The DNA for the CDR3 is TGTGCCAGCAGTGCAACAGGGGGTAGGTCTCAGCCCCAGCATTTT. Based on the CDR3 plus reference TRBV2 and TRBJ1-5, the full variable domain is EPEVTQTPSHQVTQMGQEVILRCVPISNHLYFYWYRQILGQKVEFLVSFYNNEISEKSEIFDDQFSVERPDGSNFTLKIRSTKLEDSAMYFCASSATGGRSQPQHFGDGTRLSIL.

The CDR3 nucleotides are TGTGCCAGCAGCTCGCGGGAGAATGAAAAACTGTTTTTT. It specifies CASSSRENEKLFF. The chain has TRBV7-9 and TRBJ1-4; D is unclear. Germline CDR1 reads SEHNR; CDR2 reads FQNEAQ (reference sequence). There are 13 residues in the CDR3. The V end lost 4 bases, the J end lost 5 bases, and 8 bases lay between the germline ends.

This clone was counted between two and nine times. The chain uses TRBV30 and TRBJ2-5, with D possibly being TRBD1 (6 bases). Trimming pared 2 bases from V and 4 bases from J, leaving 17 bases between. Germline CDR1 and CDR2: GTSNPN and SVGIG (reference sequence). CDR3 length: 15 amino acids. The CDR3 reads CAWSPGAGDLETQYF. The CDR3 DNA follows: TGTGCCTGGAGTCCCGGGGCAGGGGATTTAGAGACCCAGTACTTC.

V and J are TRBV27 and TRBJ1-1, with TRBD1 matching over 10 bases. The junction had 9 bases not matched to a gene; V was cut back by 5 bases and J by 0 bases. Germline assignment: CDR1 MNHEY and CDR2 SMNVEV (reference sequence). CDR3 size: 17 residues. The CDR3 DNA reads TGTGCCAGCAGTCGTCCGGGACAGGGGTTTATGAACACTGAAGCTTTCTTT. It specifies CASSRPGQGFMNTEAFF.

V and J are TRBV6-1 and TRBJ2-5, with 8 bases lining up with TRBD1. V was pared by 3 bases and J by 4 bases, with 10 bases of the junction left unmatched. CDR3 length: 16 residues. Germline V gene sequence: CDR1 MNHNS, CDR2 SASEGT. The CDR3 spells CASSDPGTGSRETQYF. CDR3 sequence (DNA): TGTGCCAGCAGTGACCCCGGGACAGGTAGCCGAGAGACCCAGTACTTC.

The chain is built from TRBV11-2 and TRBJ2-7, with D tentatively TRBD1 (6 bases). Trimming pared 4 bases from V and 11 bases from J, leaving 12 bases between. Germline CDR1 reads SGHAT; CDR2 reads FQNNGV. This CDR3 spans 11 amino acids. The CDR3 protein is CASSWDINKYF. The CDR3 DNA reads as TGTGCCAGCAGCTGGGACATTAATAAGTACTTC.

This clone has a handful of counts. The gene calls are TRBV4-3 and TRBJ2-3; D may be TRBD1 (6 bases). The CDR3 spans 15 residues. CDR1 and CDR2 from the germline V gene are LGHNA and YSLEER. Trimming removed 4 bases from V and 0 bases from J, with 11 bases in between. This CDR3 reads CASSPRQGSTDTQYF. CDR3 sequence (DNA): TGCGCCAGCAGCCCCCGGCAGGGGAGCACAGATACGCAGTATTTT.

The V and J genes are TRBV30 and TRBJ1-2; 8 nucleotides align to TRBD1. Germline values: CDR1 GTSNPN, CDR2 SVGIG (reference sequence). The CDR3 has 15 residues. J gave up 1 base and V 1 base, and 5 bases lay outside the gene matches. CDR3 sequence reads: CAWSGRQGHNYGYTF. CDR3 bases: TGTGCCTGGAGTGGGCGACAGGGGCATAACTATGGCTACACCTTC.

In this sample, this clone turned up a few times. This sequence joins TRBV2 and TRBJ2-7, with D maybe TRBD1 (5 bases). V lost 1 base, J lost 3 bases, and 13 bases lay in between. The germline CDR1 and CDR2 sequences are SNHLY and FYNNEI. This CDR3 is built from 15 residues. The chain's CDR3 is CASSEGPLGVYEQYF. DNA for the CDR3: TGTGCCAGCAGTGAAGGACCGTTAGGGGTCTACGAGCAGTACTTC.

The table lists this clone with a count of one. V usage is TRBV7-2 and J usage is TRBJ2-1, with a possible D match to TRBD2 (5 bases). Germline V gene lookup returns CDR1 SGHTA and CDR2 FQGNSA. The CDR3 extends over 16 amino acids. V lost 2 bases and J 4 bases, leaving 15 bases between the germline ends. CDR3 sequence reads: CASSLNGVPGYNEQFF. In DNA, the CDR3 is TGTGCCAGCAGCTTAAATGGGGTACCGGGGTACAATGAGCAGTTCTTC.

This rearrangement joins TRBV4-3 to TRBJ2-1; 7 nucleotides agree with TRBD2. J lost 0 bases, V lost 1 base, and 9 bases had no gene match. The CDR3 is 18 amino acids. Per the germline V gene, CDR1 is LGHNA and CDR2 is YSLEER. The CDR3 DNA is TGCGCCAGCAGCCAAGGACGGGGAGGGCTTAGCTCCTACAATGAGCAGTTCTTC. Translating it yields CASSQGRGGLSSYNEQFF.

CDR3 protein: CASSQDEWGGNYGYTF. The CDR3 DNA is TGCGCCAGCAGCCAAGATGAGTGGGGGGGGAACTATGGCTACACCTTC. The gene calls are TRBV4-1 and TRBJ1-2, with a tentative D call TRBD1 (5 bases). V gave up 0 bases and J gave up 2 bases, with 13 bases separating them. Germline-derived CDR1 and CDR2 are MGHRA and YSYEKL. The CDR3 has 16 residues.

CDR3 residues: CASSTGARGNQPQHF. The CDR3 DNA reads as TGTGCCAGCAGCACAGGGGCTAGGGGCAATCAGCCCCAGCATTTT. The chain joins TRBV9 to TRBJ1-5, with 7 bases aligning to TRBD1. Trimming removed 4 bases from V and 2 bases from J; junction bases left unmatched: 6. This CDR3 is 15 amino acids long. CDR1 and CDR2 from the germline V gene are SGDLS and YYNGEE.

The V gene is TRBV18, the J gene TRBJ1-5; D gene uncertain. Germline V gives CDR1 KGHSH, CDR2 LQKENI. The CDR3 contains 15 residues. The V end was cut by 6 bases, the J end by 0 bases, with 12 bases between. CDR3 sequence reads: CASSPMHSSNQPQHF. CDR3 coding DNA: TGTGCCAGCTCCCCGATGCACAGTAGCAATCAGCCCCAGCATTTT. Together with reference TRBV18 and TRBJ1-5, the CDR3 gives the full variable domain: NAGVMQNPRHLVRRRGQEARLRCSPMKGHSHVYWYRQLPEEGLKFMVYLQKENIIDESGMPKERFSAEFPKEGPSILRIQQVVRGDSAAYFCASSPMHSSNQPQHFGDGTRLSIL.

The CDR3 spells CASRKMYQGEKLFF. For the CDR3, the DNA is TGTGCCAGCAGGAAGATGTACCAGGGTGAAAAACTGTTTTTT. The chain combines TRBV28 with TRBJ1-4; possible D gene TRBD1, 5 bases. This CDR3 comprises 14 residues. The V end was cut by 6 bases, the J end by 7 bases, with 15 bases between. Germline CDR1 reads MDHEN; CDR2 reads SYDVKM.

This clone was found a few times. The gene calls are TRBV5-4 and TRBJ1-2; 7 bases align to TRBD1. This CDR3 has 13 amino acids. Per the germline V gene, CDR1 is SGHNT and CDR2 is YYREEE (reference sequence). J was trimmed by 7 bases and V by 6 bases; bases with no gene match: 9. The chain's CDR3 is CASTFPGGFGYTF. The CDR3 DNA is TGTGCCAGCACTTTCCCAGGGGGGTTTGGCTACACCTTC.

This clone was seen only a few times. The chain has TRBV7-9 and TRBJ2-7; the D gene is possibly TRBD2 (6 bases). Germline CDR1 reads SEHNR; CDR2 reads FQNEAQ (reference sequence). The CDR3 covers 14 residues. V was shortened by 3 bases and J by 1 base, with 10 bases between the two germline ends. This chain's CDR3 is CASSFGGDSYEQYF. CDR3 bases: TGTGCCAGCAGCTTCGGCGGGGATTCCTACGAGCAGTACTTC.

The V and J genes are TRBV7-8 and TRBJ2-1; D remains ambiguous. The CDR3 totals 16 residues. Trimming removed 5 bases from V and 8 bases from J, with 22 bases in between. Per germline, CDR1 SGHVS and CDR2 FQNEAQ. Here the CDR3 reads CASSHIPISKLDEQFF. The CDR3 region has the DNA TGTGCCAGCAGCCACATCCCTATTAGCAAATTGGATGAGCAGTTCTTC.

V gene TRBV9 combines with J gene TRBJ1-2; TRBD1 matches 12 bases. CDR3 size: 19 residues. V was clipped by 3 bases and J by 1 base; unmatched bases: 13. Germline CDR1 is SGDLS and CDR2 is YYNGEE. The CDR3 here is CASSATSGTGGYFNYGYTF. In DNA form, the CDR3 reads TGTGCCAGCAGCGCGACCTCCGGGACAGGGGGCTATTTTAACTATGGCTACACCTTC. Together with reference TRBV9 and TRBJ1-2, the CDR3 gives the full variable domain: DSGVTQTPKHLITATGQRVTLRCSPRSGDLSVYWYQQSLDQGLQFLIQYYNGEERAKGNILERFSAQQFPDLHSELNLSSLELGDSALYFCASSATSGTGGYFNYGYTFGSGTRLTVV.

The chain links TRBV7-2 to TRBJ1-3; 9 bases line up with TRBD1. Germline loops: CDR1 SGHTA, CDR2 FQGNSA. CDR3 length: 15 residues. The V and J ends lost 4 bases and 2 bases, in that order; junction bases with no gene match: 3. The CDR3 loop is CASSSRQGAGNTIYF. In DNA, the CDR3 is TGTGCCAGCAGCTCCCGACAGGGGGCTGGAAACACCATATATTTT.

The CDR3: CASSLTVGNEKLFF. CDR3 DNA sequence: TGTGCCAGCAGCTTGACAGTGGGGAATGAAAAACTGTTTTTT. The gene calls are TRBV7-2 and TRBJ1-4, with a tentative D call TRBD1 (5 bases). The CDR3 loop spans 14 amino acids. V was cut by 3 bases and J by 5 bases, with 10 bases left in between. Germline assignment: CDR1 SGHTA and CDR2 FQGNSA.

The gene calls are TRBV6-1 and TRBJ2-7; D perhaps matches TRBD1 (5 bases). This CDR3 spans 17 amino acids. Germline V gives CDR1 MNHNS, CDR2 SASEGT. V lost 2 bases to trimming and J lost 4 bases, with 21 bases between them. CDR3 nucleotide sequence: TGTGCCAGCAGTGAAACTGGGTTGGGGCTAGTGGGGTACGAGCAGTACTTC. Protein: CASSETGLGLVGYEQYF.

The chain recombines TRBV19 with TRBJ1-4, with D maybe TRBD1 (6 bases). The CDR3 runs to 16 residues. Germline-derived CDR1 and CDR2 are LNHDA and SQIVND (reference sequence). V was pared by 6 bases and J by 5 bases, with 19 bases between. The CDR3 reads CASRWGGQRKNEKLFF. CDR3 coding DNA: TGTGCCAGTAGGTGGGGCGGACAGCGGAAAAATGAAAAACTGTTTTTT.